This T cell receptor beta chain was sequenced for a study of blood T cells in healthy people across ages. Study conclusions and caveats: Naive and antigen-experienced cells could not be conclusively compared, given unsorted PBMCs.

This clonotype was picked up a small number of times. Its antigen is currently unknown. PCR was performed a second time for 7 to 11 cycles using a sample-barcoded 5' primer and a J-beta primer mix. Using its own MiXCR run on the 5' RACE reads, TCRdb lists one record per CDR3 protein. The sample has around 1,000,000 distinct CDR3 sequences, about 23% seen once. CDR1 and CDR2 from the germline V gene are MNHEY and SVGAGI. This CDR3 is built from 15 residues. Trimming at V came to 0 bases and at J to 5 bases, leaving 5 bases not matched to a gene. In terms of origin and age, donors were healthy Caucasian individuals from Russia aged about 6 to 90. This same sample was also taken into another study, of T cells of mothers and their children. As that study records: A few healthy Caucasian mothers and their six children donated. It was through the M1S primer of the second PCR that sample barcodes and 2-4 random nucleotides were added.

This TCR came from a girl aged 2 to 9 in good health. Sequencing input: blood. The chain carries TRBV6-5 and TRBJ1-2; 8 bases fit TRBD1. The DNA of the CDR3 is TGTGCCAGCAGTTACTCGCCGACAGGGGAATATGGCTACACCTTC. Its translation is CASSYSPTGEYGYTF.